The 15 T cell receptor beta chains given below trace back to one sample, sequenced in a study of shared clonotypes between healthy human individuals. The repertoire was sequenced with immunoSEQ multiplex PCR; TCRdb's copy has only in-frame clones and lacks some. Here the sample spans about 2.3 million clones, over 90% being singletons. Sequencing was carried out using naive CD4+ T cells from PBMCs. Subset here: CD45RA+ positively selected. These receptors came from a man younger than 35 in good health. Some clones in this sample may be carry-over from other donors' samples.

The chain uses TRBV9 and TRBJ1-1, with D uncertain. Germline values: CDR1 SGDLS, CDR2 YYNGEE. This CDR3 spans 13 amino acids. V lost 0 bases to trimming and J lost 1 base, with 4 bases between them. The chain's CDR3 is CASSVAANTEAFF. CDR3 bases: TGTGCCAGCAGCGTAGCGGCGAACACTGAAGCTTTCTTT.

The chain combines TRBV5-4 with TRBJ2-7; D ambiguous. CDR3 length: 16 residues. Germline V CDR1 and CDR2: SGHNT, YYREEE (reference sequence). The V end was cut by 5 bases, the J end by 2 bases, with 20 bases between. The DNA of the CDR3 is TGTGCCAGCAGATCCGAGACAAACCCAAACCCCTACGAGCAGTACTTC. Residues: CASRSETNPNPYEQYF.

As regards this clone: Other DNA sequences in this specimen translate into the identical CDR3. This chain joins TRBV7-3 and TRBJ2-3, with TRBD2 as a possible D gene (6 bases). CDR3 size: 15 residues. Germline V gene sequence: CDR1 SGHTA, CDR2 FQGTGA. The V gene lost 3 bases and the J gene lost 0 bases, with 10 bases spanning the gap. CDR3 region: CASSFGGASTDTQYF. In nucleotides, the CDR3 is TGTGCCAGCAGCTTCGGGGGAGCAAGCACAGATACGCAGTATTTT.

V usage is TRBV7-7 and J usage is TRBJ2-5, with TRBD2 identical over 7 bases. The CDR3 loop spans 13 amino acids. The V gene's germline CDR1 is SSHAT and CDR2 FNYEAQ (reference sequence). Losses at the gene ends were 7 bases for V and 5 bases for J; bases not matched to a gene: 7. The DNA for the CDR3 is TGTGCCAGCACAGGAGGGGAGGGGGAGACCCAGTACTTC. Protein sequence: CASTGGEGETQYF.

The gene calls are TRBV5-4 and TRBJ2-5, with D uncertain. The CDR3 has 15 amino acids. Germline V gene sequence: CDR1 SGHNT, CDR2 YYREEE (reference sequence). The V end was cut by 0 bases, the J end by 1 base, with 10 bases between. Here the CDR3 reads CASSLARRAQETQYF. The CDR3 region has the DNA TGTGCCAGCAGCTTGGCCAGGAGAGCCCAAGAGACCCAGTACTTC.

The rearrangement uses TRBV18 and TRBJ1-1; the D gene is possibly TRBD1 (5 bases). Trimming stripped 3 bases from V and 4 bases from J, with 15 bases between. CDR1 KGHSH and CDR2 LQKENI come from the germline V gene. This CDR3 has 15 amino acids. In DNA form, the CDR3 reads TGTGCCAGCTCACCCGATCCCCCCGGGGGCACTGAAGCTTTCTTT. It specifies CASSPDPPGGTEAFF.

The genes are TRBV5-1 and TRBJ1-4; D unresolved. Deletions cut 4 bases from V and 2 bases from J, with 15 bases between. The CDR3 totals 16 residues. The germline V gene encodes CDR1 SGHRS and CDR2 YFSETQ. The CDR3 nucleotides read TGCGCCAGCAGCATCCTCCCGCGAGGGACTAATGAAAAACTGTTTTTT. Its translation is CASSILPRGTNEKLFF. The whole variable domain, filled in from reference TRBV5-1 and TRBJ1-4, reads KAGVTQTPRYLIKTRGQQVTLSCSPISGHRSVSWYQQTPGQGLQFLFEYFSETQRNKGNFPGRFSGRQFSNSRSEMNVSTLELGDSALYLCASSILPRGTNEKLFFGSGTQLSVL.

V gene TRBV28 combines with J gene TRBJ1-4, with D perhaps matching TRBD1 (6 bases). The V gene lost 6 bases and the J gene lost 4 bases, with 18 bases spanning the gap. From germline, CDR1 is MDHEN and CDR2 SYDVKM. The CDR3 has 16 amino acids. Here the CDR3 reads CASSPHWGPGNEKLFF. The CDR3 DNA sequence: TGTGCCAGCAGCCCCCACTGGGGGCCGGGTAATGAAAAACTGTTTTTT. Based on the CDR3 plus reference TRBV28 and TRBJ1-4, the full variable domain is DVKVTQSSRYLVKRTGEKVFLECVQDMDHENMFWYRQDPGLGLRLIYFSYDVKMKEKGDIPEGYSVSREKKERFSLILESASTNQTSMYLCASSPHWGPGNEKLFFGSGTQLSVL.

V usage is TRBV7-9 and J usage is TRBJ1-1; 9 nucleotides agree with TRBD1. J was trimmed by 4 bases and V by 5 bases; bases with no gene match: 5. Germline CDR1 reads SEHNR; CDR2 reads FQNEAQ (reference sequence). This CDR3 contains 14 residues. The CDR3 sequence is CASSRDRGGTEAFF. The CDR3 region has the DNA TGTGCCAGCAGCCGAGACAGGGGGGGCACTGAAGCTTTCTTT.

This CDR3 is CASSYSGQGRNGYTF. The CDR3 DNA follows: TGTGCCAGCAGTTACTCCGGACAGGGCCGGAATGGCTACACCTTC. The chain has TRBV6-5 and TRBJ1-2, with 8 nucleotides matching TRBD1. The CDR3 loop spans 15 amino acids. The trim removed 0 bases at V and 6 bases at J, leaving 6 bases unmatched. Germline lookup yields CDR1 MNHEY and CDR2 SVGAGI.

V gene TRBV2 combines with J gene TRBJ2-2; no definite D call. The CDR3 sequence is 14 residues long. Germline V gene data show CDR1 as SNHLY and CDR2 as FYNNEI. Trimming took 3 bases from V and 4 from J, leaving 9 bases between them. The CDR3 reads CASSEGISTGELFF. In DNA form, the CDR3 reads TGTGCCAGCAGTGAGGGGATATCCACCGGGGAGCTGTTTTTT.

The V gene is TRBV25-1, the J gene TRBJ1-1; D is undetermined. CDR1 is MGHDK and CDR2 is SYGVNS in the germline V gene. V was pared by 0 bases and J by 3 bases, with 8 bases between. This CDR3 region has 14 residues. CDR3 in amino acids: CASSEYYGDTEAFF. CDR3 sequence (DNA): TGTGCCAGCAGTGAATATTACGGGGACACTGAAGCTTTCTTT. Variable domain in full (rest from reference TRBV25-1 and TRBJ1-1): EADIYQTPRYLVIGTGKKITLECSQTMGHDKMYWYQQDPGMELHLIHYSYGVNSTEKGDLSSESTVSRIRTEHFPLTLESARPSHTSQYLCASSEYYGDTEAFFGQGTRLTVV.

The chain has TRBV5-1 and TRBJ2-3; the D gene is possibly TRBD2 (6 bases). Trimming shortened V by 0 bases and J by 5 bases, and 13 bases separated the two germline ends. CDR3 length: 15 amino acids. CDR1 and CDR2 (germline): SGHRS, YFSETQ. In DNA, the CDR3 is TGCGCCAGCAGCTTGGCCTCCGGGAGAAGAGATACGCAGTATTTT. Translated, it gives CASSLASGRRDTQYF.

The rearrangement joins TRBV7-3 to TRBJ2-2, with a possible D match to TRBD1 (5 bases). Germline V gives CDR1 SGHTA, CDR2 FQGTGA. V was trimmed by 2 bases and J by 6 bases, leaving 10 bases between them. The CDR3 consists of 14 residues. The DNA for the CDR3 is TGTGCCAGCAGCTTATGGGTAGGGGCCGGGGAGCTGTTTTTT. Its translation: CASSLWVGAGELFF.

This clone was detected only once. The CDR3 here is CASSLDSSRVTYEQYF. Here the CDR3 DNA reads TGTGCCAGCAGCTTAGATAGTTCGCGGGTAACCTACGAGCAGTACTTC. V and J are TRBV11-1 and TRBJ2-7, with a tentative D call TRBD2 (5 bases). Germline CDR1 SGHAT, CDR2 FQDESV (reference sequence). V was pared by 1 base and J by 2 bases, with 15 bases between. The CDR3 is 16 residues long.